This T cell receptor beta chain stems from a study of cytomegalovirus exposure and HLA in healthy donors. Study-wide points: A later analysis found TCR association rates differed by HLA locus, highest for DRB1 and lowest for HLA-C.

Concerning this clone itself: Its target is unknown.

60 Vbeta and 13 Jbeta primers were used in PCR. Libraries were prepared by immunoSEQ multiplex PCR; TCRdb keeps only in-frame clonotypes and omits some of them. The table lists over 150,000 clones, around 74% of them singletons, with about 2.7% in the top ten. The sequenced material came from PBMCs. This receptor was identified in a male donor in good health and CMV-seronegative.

The CDR3 DNA is TGTGCCAGCAGTTCGGGGTTACTCCCGCCCCAGCATTTT. Translation: CASSSGLLPPQHF. The chain links TRBV6-6 to TRBJ1-5, with D hard to call. The V end lost 4 bases, the J end lost 9 bases, and 13 bases lay between the germline ends. Germline values: CDR1 MNHNY, CDR2 SVGAGI (reference sequence). This CDR3 contains 13 residues.